These T cell receptor beta chains were read from a single sample in a study of blood T cell repertoires in COVID-19. The table came from immunoSEQ multiplex PCR; TCRdb's copy has only in-frame clones and leaves some out. The table lists some 300,000 clones, approximately 88% of them singletons, with under 8% in the top ten. The sequenced material came from peripheral blood. These receptors originate from a woman aged 30 to 39 who had recovered from COVID-19. Each CDR3 is given with its conserved first and last residue. The D gene is left open where the match is weak. Not every row has a clone size; where given, it reads once, few, many or a size class.

V gene,D gene,clone size,J gene,CDR3 protein,CDR3 DNA
TRBV5-6,NA,NA,TRBJ2-5,CASLWGGSAVRETQYF,TGTGCCAGCTTATGGGGAGGTAGTGCGGTGCGGGAGACCCAGTACTTC
TRBV25-1,TRBD2,few,TRBJ2-7,CASSESGTIGAEQYF,TGTGCCAGCAGTGAATCTGGGACTATTGGGGCCGAGCAGTACTTC
TRBV9,TRBD1,NA,TRBJ1-6,CASSVGSSTGLGSYNSPLHF,TGTGCCAGCAGCGTAGGGTCATCGACAGGGCTCGGCTCCTATAATTCACCCCTCCACTTT
TRBV9,NA,NA,TRBJ1-6,CASSVGGINSPLHF,TGTGCCAGCAGCGTCGGGGGGATTAATTCACCCCTCCACTTT
TRBV5-1,NA,NA,TRBJ2-5,CASSQDQETQYF,TGCGCCAGCAGCCAGGACCAAGAGACCCAGTACTTC
TRBV29-1,NA,NA,TRBJ2-3,CSARGGQFRDTQYF,TGCAGCGCCAGGGGTGGACAATTTAGAGATACGCAGTATTTT
TRBV24-1,NA,NA,TRBJ1-2,CATSDRRLSGYTF,TGTGCCACCAGTGACCGTAGACTATCGGGCTACACCTTC
TRBV2,NA,NA,TRBJ1-4,CASRPNRGTNEKLFF,TGTGCCAGCAGACCCAATCGGGGAACTAATGAAAAACTGTTTTTT
TRBV4-2,TRBD1,NA,TRBJ2-2,CASSQSRDRGTGELFF,TGTGCCAGCAGCCAATCCCGGGACAGGGGGACCGGGGAGCTGTTTTTT
TRBV6-2/TRBV6-3,NA,NA,TRBJ1-1,CASSYPLGEGSTEAFF,TGTGCCAGCAGTTATCCCCTAGGGGAGGGAAGCACTGAAGCTTTCTTT
TRBV9,NA,NA,TRBJ1-2,CASSVSQTNYGYTF,TGTGCCAGCAGCGTGAGCCAAACTAACTATGGCTACACCTTC
TRBV27,TRBD2,NA,TRBJ2-1,CASSLIGGGDYNEQFF,TGTGCCAGCAGTTTAATCGGCGGGGGGGACTACAATGAGCAGTTCTTC
TRBV2,NA,few,TRBJ1-5,CASSLGTPAQPQHF,TGTGCCAGCAGCCTCGGGACTCCGGCTCAGCCCCAGCATTTT
TRBV28,NA,NA,TRBJ1-2,CASSLEGSYGYTF,TGTGCCAGCAGTTTAGAGGGTTCCTATGGCTACACCTTC
TRBV6-2/TRBV6-3,TRBD1,NA,TRBJ1-5,CASSYRGGTDVYSNQPQHF,TGTGCCAGCAGTTACCGTGGTGGGACAGATGTTTATAGCAATCAGCCCCAGCATTTT
TRBV7-3,TRBD2,NA,TRBJ2-1,CASSPQRGGYNEQFF,TGTGCCAGCAGCCCCCAGCGGGGGGGTTACAATGAGCAGTTCTTC